A selection of T cell receptor beta chains follows, all from one sample in a study of graft-versus-host responses after intestinal transplantation. No antigens are known for them. The table came from immunoSEQ multiplex PCR; TCRdb's copy has only in-frame clones and leaves some out. The sample shows fewer than 85,000 clones, approximately 93% of them seen only once. Sequencing used unstimulated CD8+ T cells sorted from spleen or lymph node cells, obtained before intestinal transplant. The source is a human donor who received an intestinal transplant. CDR3s include the opening cysteine and the closing phenylalanine or tryptophan. Fields, in order: CDR3 length, V gene, J gene, clone size, CDR3 protein. Some rows have no size entry. The others give once, few or many, or a class for an expanded clone.

>15|TRBV21-1|TRBJ2-7|few
CASRRGVVQDYEQYF
>13|TRBV6-5|TRBJ1-5|.
CASSYSRVQPQHF
>14|TRBV7-8|TRBJ1-5|once
CASSILGGLQPQHF
>14|TRBV5-6|TRBJ2-7|.
CASSLWGSGYEQYF
>15|TRBV27|TRBJ2-5|.
CASSFVAGGEETQYF
>15|TRBV5-1|TRBJ2-7|.
CASSFGVAGVYEQYF
>15|TRBV5-4|TRBJ1-2|.
CASSLDRGANYGYTF
>17|TRBV5-1|TRBJ2-1|.
CASSLSLAGYRDNEQFF
>11|TRBV27|TRBJ1-2|.
CASRGEHGYTF
>14|TRBV27|TRBJ1-5|.
CASATVAGGQPQHF
>16|TRBV7-2|.|.
CASSLELEYPSYEQYF
>18|TRBV15|TRBJ2-1|.
CATSRYHPGLVFYNEQFF
>14|TRBV5-1|TRBJ1-6|.
CASSLAVYNSPLHF
>16|TRBV5-6|TRBJ2-3|.
CASSCWTIPGTDTQYF
>13|TRBV7-9|TRBJ2-7|few
CASSPQGGYEQYF
>15|TRBV27|TRBJ1-2|once
CASSPRDRANYGYTF
>15|TRBV11-2|TRBJ2-7|.
CASSHYVQGAYEQYF